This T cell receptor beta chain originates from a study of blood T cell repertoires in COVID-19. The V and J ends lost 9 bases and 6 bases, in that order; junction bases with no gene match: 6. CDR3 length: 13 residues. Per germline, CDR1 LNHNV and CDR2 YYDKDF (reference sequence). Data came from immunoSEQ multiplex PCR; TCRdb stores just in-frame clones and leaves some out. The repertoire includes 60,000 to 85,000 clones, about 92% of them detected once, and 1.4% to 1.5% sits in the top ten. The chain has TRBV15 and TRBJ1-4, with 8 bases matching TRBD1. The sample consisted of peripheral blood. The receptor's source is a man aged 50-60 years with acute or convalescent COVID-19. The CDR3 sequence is CATKGTGDEKLFF. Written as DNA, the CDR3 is TGTGCCACGAAGGGGACAGGTGATGAAAAACTGTTTTTT.